The 20 T cell receptor beta chains below all came from one sample that was sequenced in a study of OX40 agonist ivuxolimab in advanced cancers. Here immunoSEQ multiplex PCR was the method, and the copy in TCRdb shows in-frame clones only, minus some. The table shows about 61,000 clones, with about 88% occurring only once. Specimen: CD4+ or CD8+ T cells sorted from blood, collected in a trial of the OX40 agonist ivuxolimab. Source of these receptors: an adult with an advanced solid tumor such as melanoma, head and neck, liver or kidney cancer.

This clone was counted a single time. The J gene is TRBJ1-5, the V gene TRBV2; 9 nucleotides line up with TRBD1. V lost 7 bases, J lost 0 bases, and 4 bases stayed unmatched. Germline V gene data show CDR1 as SNHLY and CDR2 as FYNNEI. The CDR3 totals 15 residues. CDR3 residues: CASTLTGGSNQPQHF. Written as DNA, the CDR3 is TGTGCCAGCACGCTGACAGGGGGTAGCAATCAGCCCCAGCATTTT.

V and J are TRBV29-1 and TRBJ2-3; D call uncertain. The CDR3 covers 13 residues. Germline V CDR1 and CDR2: SQVTM, ANQGSEA. Trimming removed 5 bases at V and 5 bases at J, with 14 bases between. The CDR3, as DNA: TGCAGCGTTTCCTCCGGGTCCGGAGATACGCAGTATTTT. Protein product: CSVSSGSGDTQYF.

The gene calls are TRBV10-3 and TRBJ2-3, with 7 bases matching TRBD2. The CDR3 spans 13 residues. Looked up from germline, CDR1 is ENHRY and CDR2 is SYGVKD. The J segment lost 0 bases and the V segment lost 10 bases, leaving 4 bases of the junction unmatched. The CDR3 bases are TGTGCCACAAGCGGGGTTAGCACAGATACGCAGTATTTT. Amino acid sequence: CATSGVSTDTQYF.

This clone occurred once. DNA of the CDR3: TGTGCCAGCAGAGTTTATGGAGAAAACACTGAAGCTTTCTTT. The encoded protein is CASRVYGENTEAFF. The rearrangement joins TRBV27 to TRBJ1-1; no clear D gene. V gave up 6 bases and J gave up 2 bases, with 13 bases separating them. Germline CDR1 is MNHEY and CDR2 is SMNVEV (reference sequence). The CDR3 consists of 14 residues.

There are a few counts of this clone. The chain combines TRBV19 with TRBJ1-6; tentatively, D is TRBD1 (5 bases). The CDR3 has 15 amino acids. Looked up from germline, CDR1 is LNHDA and CDR2 is SQIVND (reference sequence). The ends were cut back, 3 bases at V and 8 bases at J, with 14 bases in the middle. The CDR3 DNA reads TGTGCCAGTAGTATCGGGCTGGGGGTTGATTCACCCCTCCACTTT. Translating it yields CASSIGLGVDSPLHF.

The chain joins TRBV5-1 to TRBJ2-1; no clear D gene. Trimming shortened V by 0 bases and J by 5 bases, and 12 bases separated the two germline ends. The CDR3 spans 15 residues. Germline V gene sequence: CDR1 SGHRS, CDR2 YFSETQ. CDR3 sequence reads: CASSLEGYEDNEQFF. In DNA form, the CDR3 reads TGCGCCAGCAGCTTGGAAGGGTACGAGGACAATGAGCAGTTCTTC.

The chain joins TRBV18 to TRBJ2-7; D remains ambiguous. Per germline, CDR1 KGHSH and CDR2 LQKENI. The V and J ends lost 1 base and 7 bases respectively, with 14 bases between them. There are 14 residues in the CDR3. The CDR3 loop reads CASSPRLGYGEQYF. In DNA, the CDR3 is TGTGCCAGCTCACCACGATTGGGATATGGGGAGCAGTACTTC.

V usage is TRBV7-9 and J usage is TRBJ2-7; TRBD1 aligns across 7 bases. The CDR3 runs 14 residues. Germline V gene data show CDR1 as SEHNR and CDR2 as FQNEAQ (reference sequence). With V trimmed by 1 base and J by 3 bases, 3 bases remained unmatched. In DNA, the CDR3 is TGTGCCAGCAGCTTAGGCCGGGACAGCTACGAGCAGTACTTC. Protein: CASSLGRDSYEQYF.

The J gene is TRBJ2-2, the V gene TRBV27; 15 bases align to TRBD2. CDR1 and CDR2 (germline): MNHEY, SMNVEV (reference sequence). The ends lost 5 bases at V and 1 base at J; junction bases unmatched: 5. This CDR3 is built from 18 residues. Here the CDR3 reads CASSRSGLAGGNTGELFF. The CDR3 DNA reads as TGTGCCAGCAGTCGGTCGGGACTAGCGGGGGGGAACACCGGGGAGCTGTTTTTT.

The chain is built from TRBV11-3 and TRBJ1-5, with D maybe TRBD1 (5 bases). This CDR3 is 18 amino acids long. Trimming removed 8 bases from V and 0 bases from J, with 23 bases in between. Germline CDR1 and CDR2: SGHNT and YENEEA. In nucleotides, the CDR3 is TGTGCCAGCGGCTCCAAGGGACCCACCTTCTATAGCAATCAGCCCCAGCATTTT. This sequence encodes CASGSKGPTFYSNQPQHF.

V gene TRBV7-2 combines with J gene TRBJ2-3, with TRBD1 identical over 9 bases. The V gene end was trimmed by 2 bases and the J gene end by 6 bases; junction bases not matched to a gene: 9. This CDR3 is 16 amino acids long. Germline lookup yields CDR1 SGHTA and CDR2 FQGNSA. CDR3 sequence reads: CASSLRFGQGKDTQYF. CDR3 sequence (DNA): TGTGCCAGCAGCTTAAGGTTCGGACAGGGGAAGGATACGCAGTATTTT.

The rearrangement links TRBV2 to TRBJ1-1; possibly TRBD1 for D (5 bases). Trimming took 8 bases from V and 4 from J, leaving 23 bases between them. The CDR3 is made up of 16 amino acids. Germline CDR1 and CDR2: SNHLY and FYNNEI. CDR3 bases: TGTGCCAGCCATTCGAATCCAGGGATTAAAGGCACTGAAGCTTTCTTT. The encoded protein is CASHSNPGIKGTEAFF.

Comments on this clone: At one end, the junction sequence differs from germline, possibly due to a read error. The rearrangement joins TRBV9 to TRBJ2-7; 8 positions match TRBD2. This CDR3 has 10 amino acids. Germline V gives CDR1 SGDLS, CDR2 YYNGEE. The CDR3 coding sequence is TGTGCCAGCAGCGTAAATCGGGGGGGCTTC. This translates into CASSVNRGGF. The full variable domain, rest sourced from reference TRBV9 and TRBJ2-7, is DSGVTQTPKHLITATGQRVTLRCSPRSGDLSVYWYQQSLDQGLQFLIQYYNGEERAKGNILERFSAQQFPDLHSELNLSSLELGDSALYFCASSVNRGGFGPGTRLTVT.

The chain has TRBV5-1 and TRBJ2-7; D unclear. V gave up 0 bases and J gave up 3 bases, with 7 bases separating them. This CDR3 region has 13 residues. The V gene's germline CDR1 is SGHRS and CDR2 YFSETQ. DNA of the CDR3: TGCGCCAGCAGCTTGGCGACCCTCTACGAGCAGTACTTC. Translating gives CASSLATLYEQYF.

CDR3 protein: CASSPRDITYEQYF. For the CDR3, the DNA is TGTGCCAGCTCACCACGCGACATTACCTACGAGCAGTACTTC. The rearrangement joins TRBV18 to TRBJ2-7; D not certain. V was trimmed by 1 base and J by 2 bases, leaving 9 bases between them. The V gene's germline CDR1 is KGHSH and CDR2 LQKENI. There are 14 residues in the CDR3.

This sequence joins TRBV5-4 and TRBJ1-1, with D maybe TRBD1 (5 bases). Trimming removed 4 bases from V and 0 bases from J, with 13 bases in between. Germline-derived CDR1 and CDR2 are SGHNT and YYREEE (reference sequence). This CDR3 is built from 15 residues. CDR3 DNA sequence: TGTGCCAGCAGCCCCCCTCAGGGCATGAACACTGAAGCTTTCTTT. It is translated as CASSPPQGMNTEAFF. The full variable domain, in which reference TRBV5-4 and TRBJ1-1 provide the parts outside the CDR3, is ETGVTQSPTHLIKTRGQQVTLRCSSQSGHNTVSWYQQALGQGPQFIFQYYREEENGRGNFPPRFSGLQFPNYSSELNVNALELDDSALYLCASSPPQGMNTEAFFGQGTRLTVV.

The V gene is TRBV19, the J gene TRBJ2-7; the match to TRBD2 covers 11 bases. Per the germline V gene, CDR1 is LNHDA and CDR2 is SQIVND (reference sequence). This CDR3 has 14 residues. Germline trimming cut 5 bases from V and 3 bases from J; bases unmatched to any gene: 3. CDR3 amino acids: CASSSGTSGYEQYF. The CDR3 DNA is TGTGCCAGTAGTTCCGGGACTAGCGGCTACGAGCAGTACTTC.

The rearrangement uses TRBV5-5 and TRBJ1-5; 7 bases line up with TRBD1. Germline loops: CDR1 SGHKS, CDR2 YYEKEE (reference sequence). Trimming took 3 bases from V and 2 from J; bases not matched to a gene: 2. The CDR3 has 14 residues. The CDR3 coding sequence is TGTGCCAGCAGCTCTGGGACAGGCAATCAGCCCCAGCATTTT. Protein: CASSSGTGNQPQHF.

The chain joins TRBV10-3 to TRBJ2-1; tentative D call: TRBD2 (5 bases). The CDR3 is 14 residues long. Germline V CDR1 and CDR2: ENHRY, SYGVKD. The V and J ends lost 8 bases and 0 bases respectively, with 11 bases between them. The CDR3 nucleotides read TGTGCCATCGGGGAAGGGAGCTCCTACAATGAGCAGTTCTTC. Its translation: CAIGEGSSYNEQFF.

The J gene is TRBJ2-7, the V gene TRBV15; D possibly corresponds to TRBD2 (6 bases). CDR3 length equals 15 residues. V was cut by 5 bases and J by 2 bases, with 16 bases left in between. Germline CDR1 reads LNHNV; CDR2 reads YYDKDF (reference sequence). The CDR3 sequence: CATSGRGALTYEQYF. CDR3 nucleotide sequence: TGTGCCACCAGCGGCCGCGGGGCCCTCACCTACGAGCAGTACTTC.